Listed below are T cell receptor beta chains from one sample, sequenced in a study of blood T cell repertoires in COVID-19. Repertoires were generated with immunoSEQ multiplex PCR, while TCRdb's copy carries only in-frame clones and drops some. Among 20,000 to 25,000 clones listed, about nine tenths were seen once. The sequenced material came from peripheral blood. These receptors came from a man between 65 and 85 years old with acute or convalescent COVID-19. CDR3s include the opening cysteine and the closing phenylalanine or tryptophan. A D gene is named only where the DNA matches it firmly. Size tells how often a clone was seen (once, few, many) or the class of an expanded clone, and some rows leave it out.

d_call	v_call	clone_size	j_call	cdr3_length	cdr3_aa	cdr3_nt
-	TRBV6-6	-	TRBJ1-6	17	CASSRALTGSPHSPLHF	TGTGCCAGCAGTCGCGCCCTCACAGGGTCCCCCCATTCACCCCTCCACTTT
-	TRBV4-1	-	TRBJ1-3	14	CASHLSRSGNTIYF	TGCGCCAGCCATTTAAGTAGGAGCGGAAACACCATATATTTT
-	TRBV5-4	-	TRBJ1-1	15	CASSPAAGLDTEAFF	TGTGCCAGCAGCCCGGCGGCCGGTTTGGACACTGAAGCTTTCTTT
-	TRBV5-4	-	TRBJ1-2	15	CASSLAGGTNYGYTF	TGTGCCAGCAGCTTGGCCGGAGGGACTAACTATGGCTACACCTTC
-	TRBV5-1	-	TRBJ2-2	15	CASGKQGGHTGELFF	TGCGCCAGTGGAAAACAGGGGGGGCACACCGGGGAGCTGTTTTTT
-	TRBV11-2	-	TRBJ2-5	17	CASSLEQTVYSRETQYF	TGTGCCAGCAGCTTAGAACAGACAGTTTATTCTCGGGAGACCCAGTACTTC
-	TRBV28	-	TRBJ1-4	17	CASSLPGTQATNEKLFF	TGTGCCAGCAGTTTACCCGGGACACAAGCAACTAATGAAAAACTGTTTTTT
-	TRBV11-3	-	TRBJ2-7	12	CASGKGPYEQYF	TGTGCCAGCGGTAAGGGGCCCTACGAGCAGTACTTC
TRBD2	TRBV7-2	-	TRBJ2-1	15	CASSFVGRALGEQFF	TGTGCCAGCAGCTTCGTCGGGAGGGCCTTGGGTGAGCAGTTCTTC
-	TRBV3-1/TRBV3-2	-	TRBJ1-5	16	CASSDSQGSGNQPQHF	TGTGCCAGCAGTGACTCTCAGGGTTCGGGCAATCAGCCCCAGCATTTT
TRBD1	TRBV27	-	TRBJ1-5	15	CASSQGTGRGQPQHF	TGTGCCAGCAGTCAGGGGACAGGGCGGGGGCAGCCCCAGCATTTT
TRBD1	TRBV5-1	-	TRBJ1-4	16	CASSPGQSATNEKLFF	TGCGCCAGCAGCCCGGGACAGTCCGCAACTAATGAAAAACTGTTTTTT
TRBD2	TRBV9	once	TRBJ2-5	14	CASSPTSGQETQYF	TGTGCCAGCAGCCCGACTAGCGGACAAGAGACCCAGTACTTC
-	TRBV30	-	TRBJ1-1	16	CAWRHDRRISDTEAFF	TGTGCCTGGAGACACGACAGGCGTATATCGGACACTGAAGCTTTCTTT
-	TRBV4-2	-	TRBJ2-2	15	CASSPRDLSTGELFF	TGTGCCAGCAGCCCCCGGGACTTGTCCACCGGGGAGCTGTTTTTT